Below, 17 T cell receptor beta chains from the same sample are listed, as sequenced in a study of cytomegalovirus exposure and HLA in healthy donors. Researchers ran the PCR with 60 Vbeta and 13 Jbeta primers. The protocol was immunoSEQ multiplex PCR, while the TCRdb copy is restricted to in-frame clones and leaves out a portion. The sample spans 74,000 or so clones; the ten largest clones claim under 1.5%. The sample consisted of PBMCs. The origin of the receptors is a woman in her fifties or sixties in good health and CMV-seronegative.

This chain links TRBV4-2 with TRBJ2-1; tentatively, D is TRBD2 (6 bases). Germline assignment: CDR1 LGHNA and CDR2 YNFKEQ. The V gene lost 4 bases and the J gene lost 7 bases, with 14 bases spanning the gap. The CDR3 has 14 amino acids. In DNA form, the CDR3 reads TGTGCCAGCAGCCCTCCCGAGCGGGCTAATGAGCAGTTCTTC. This sequence encodes CASSPPERANEQFF.

This chain connects TRBV19 to TRBJ2-1; 8 bases match TRBD2. CDR1 and CDR2 (germline): LNHDA, SQIVND (reference sequence). Trimming took 2 bases from V and 8 from J; bases not matched to a gene: 8. There are 15 residues in the CDR3. This CDR3 reads CASSITASGWDEQFF. The CDR3 DNA sequence: TGTGCCAGTAGTATAACGGCTAGCGGGTGGGATGAGCAGTTCTTC.

The chain links TRBV14 to TRBJ2-1; TRBD2 agrees at 8 bases. Germline V gene lookup returns CDR1 SGHDN and CDR2 FVKESK. Germline trimming cut 1 base from V and 3 bases from J; bases unmatched to any gene: 5. The CDR3 covers 16 residues. The CDR3 DNA is TGTGCCAGCAGCCAAGTTACGGGACTAGTCTACAATGAGCAGTTCTTC. Its translation is CASSQVTGLVYNEQFF.

The CDR3 region is CASSGRTGTSGINEQFF. CDR3 bases: TGTGCCAGCAGTGGCCGAACCGGGACTAGCGGGATCAATGAGCAGTTCTTC. V usage is TRBV6-1 and J usage is TRBJ2-1; 13 positions agree with TRBD2. Germline V gives CDR1 MNHNS, CDR2 SASEGT. The CDR3 is made up of 17 amino acids. J gave up 6 bases and V 4 bases, and 9 bases lay outside the gene matches.

J is TRBJ2-5 and V is TRBV5-1, with TRBD2 matching over 7 bases. The CDR3 is made up of 17 amino acids. Germline V gene data show CDR1 as SGHRS and CDR2 as YFSETQ. V shed 0 bases and J 2 bases; nucleotides not matched to a gene: 10. The CDR3 reads CASSLAGTVGGQETQYF. The CDR3 DNA reads as TGCGCCAGCAGCTTGGCCGGGACTGTCGGGGGGCAAGAGACCCAGTACTTC.

The rearrangement links TRBV10-1 to TRBJ2-2; D is ambiguous. The CDR3 spans 14 residues. V shed 9 bases and J shed 4 bases, with 15 bases lying between them. The V gene's germline CDR1 is WNHNN and CDR2 SYGVQD (reference sequence). In DNA form, the CDR3 reads TGCGCCAGATTCAGTGATTGGGCCACCGGGGAGCTGTTTTTT. Its protein product is CARFSDWATGELFF.

The rearrangement uses TRBV10-3 and TRBJ1-2; D uncertain. Germline V gene lookup returns CDR1 ENHRY and CDR2 SYGVKD. V lost 4 bases, J lost 5 bases, and 14 bases lay in between. The CDR3 totals 14 residues. The CDR3 region has the DNA TGTGCCATCAGTGGACTGATGGTGGATTATGGCTACACCTTC. Translation: CAISGLMVDYGYTF.

This chain joins TRBV28 and TRBJ2-4; 9 nucleotides line up with TRBD1. The J segment lost 7 bases and the V segment lost 1 base, leaving 5 bases of the junction unmatched. The germline V gene encodes CDR1 MDHEN and CDR2 SYDVKM. The CDR3 loop spans 15 amino acids. In DNA, the CDR3 is TGTGCCAGCAGTTTATCCGGGACAGGGAGTAACATTCAGTACTTC. This codes for CASSLSGTGSNIQYF.

As for this clone: At the DNA level, this CDR3 is encoded by other sequences in the same sample as well. The chain couples TRBV28 to TRBJ2-7, with D maybe TRBD2 (5 bases). The CDR3 is made up of 12 amino acids. Trimming took 2 bases from V and 4 from J, leaving 6 bases between them. Looked up from germline, CDR1 is MDHEN and CDR2 is SYDVKM. In DNA form, the CDR3 reads TGTGCCAGCAGTTTAAGCGGTTACGAGCAGTACTTC. Translated: CASSLSGYEQYF. Looking up the rest from reference TRBV28 and TRBJ2-7 gives the full variable domain: DVKVTQSSRYLVKRTGEKVFLECVQDMDHENMFWYRQDPGLGLRLIYFSYDVKMKEKGDIPEGYSVSREKKERFSLILESASTNQTSMYLCASSLSGYEQYFGPGTRLTVT.

The V and J genes are TRBV5-1 and TRBJ1-2; no reliable D call. The CDR3 is 14 amino acids. Trimming stripped 0 bases from V and 1 base from J, with 7 bases between. Germline V gene sequence: CDR1 SGHRS, CDR2 YFSETQ. The DNA of the CDR3 is TGCGCCAGCAGCTTGGAGGAGTTTAACTATGGCTACACCTTC. Its protein product is CASSLEEFNYGYTF.

On this clone: The sample carries other DNA sequences with the same CDR3. CDR3 loop: CASSSSGLAGYEQYF. The CDR3 region has the DNA TGTGCCAGCAGCTCCTCGGGACTGGCGGGCTACGAGCAGTACTTC. The chain recombines TRBV28 with TRBJ2-7; a weak D match, TRBD2 (6 bases). Trimming left V 6 bases short and J 3 bases short, with 18 bases between. The CDR3 spans 15 residues. Germline CDR1 reads MDHEN; CDR2 reads SYDVKM. Drawing the rest from reference TRBV28 and TRBJ2-7, the complete variable domain is DVKVTQSSRYLVKRTGEKVFLECVQDMDHENMFWYRQDPGLGLRLIYFSYDVKMKEKGDIPEGYSVSREKKERFSLILESASTNQTSMYLCASSSSGLAGYEQYFGPGTRLTVT.

The chain joins TRBV28 to TRBJ2-3; 7 bases fit TRBD2. This CDR3 is 15 amino acids long. Trimming cost V 1 base and J 3 bases; bases outside gene matches: 4. Germline lookup yields CDR1 MDHEN and CDR2 SYDVKM. The CDR3 loop is CASSLLAGRTDTQYF. In DNA form, the CDR3 reads TGTGCCAGCAGTTTATTAGCGGGCCGGACAGATACGCAGTATTTT. Full variable domain (missing parts from reference TRBV28 and TRBJ2-3): DVKVTQSSRYLVKRTGEKVFLECVQDMDHENMFWYRQDPGLGLRLIYFSYDVKMKEKGDIPEGYSVSREKKERFSLILESASTNQTSMYLCASSLLAGRTDTQYFGPGTRLTVL.

V is TRBV30 and J is TRBJ2-1; perhaps TRBD2 as D (6 bases). Germline CDR1 and CDR2: GTSNPN and SVGIG (reference sequence). Trimming took off 5 bases at V and 13 bases at J, with 18 bases between the two ends. CDR3 length equals 12 residues. This CDR3 is CAWAFPGVIQFF. In DNA form, the CDR3 reads TGTGCCTGGGCGTTTCCGGGAGTGATTCAGTTCTTC.

CDR3 residues: CATGGTQTYEQYF. The DNA for the CDR3 is TGTGCCACCGGGGGAACACAGACCTACGAGCAGTACTTC. The chain employs TRBV10-3 and TRBJ2-7; D is possibly TRBD2 (6 bases). V was cut by 10 bases and J by 2 bases, with 15 bases left in between. Germline CDR1 ENHRY, CDR2 SYGVKD. The CDR3 is 13 amino acids.

The V gene is TRBV5-1, the J gene TRBJ2-5, with no clear D. CDR3 length: 14 amino acids. V was shortened by 1 base and J by 1 base, with 8 bases between the two germline ends. Germline CDR1 and CDR2: SGHRS and YFSETQ. CDR3 protein: CASSLPPSQETQYF. The CDR3 DNA is TGCGCCAGCAGCTTGCCCCCTAGCCAAGAGACCCAGTACTTC.

The rearrangement joins TRBV29-1 to TRBJ2-7; TRBD2 is a possible D gene (6 bases). Germline lookup yields CDR1 SQVTM and CDR2 ANQGSEA. Trimming stripped 2 bases from V and 7 bases from J, with 15 bases between. The length of the CDR3 is 13 residues. Written as DNA, the CDR3 is TGCAGCGTTGAATCGGGAGCCTTGGGGGAGCAGTACTTC. This encodes CSVESGALGEQYF.

J is TRBJ2-7 and V is TRBV6-5; D ambiguous. CDR3 length equals 14 residues. Germline lookup yields CDR1 MNHEY and CDR2 SVGAGI. Trimming removed 2 bases at V and 1 base at J, with 9 bases between. CDR3 sequence: CASSYGPNSYEQYF. The CDR3 DNA follows: TGTGCCAGCAGTTACGGGCCTAATTCCTACGAGCAGTACTTC.